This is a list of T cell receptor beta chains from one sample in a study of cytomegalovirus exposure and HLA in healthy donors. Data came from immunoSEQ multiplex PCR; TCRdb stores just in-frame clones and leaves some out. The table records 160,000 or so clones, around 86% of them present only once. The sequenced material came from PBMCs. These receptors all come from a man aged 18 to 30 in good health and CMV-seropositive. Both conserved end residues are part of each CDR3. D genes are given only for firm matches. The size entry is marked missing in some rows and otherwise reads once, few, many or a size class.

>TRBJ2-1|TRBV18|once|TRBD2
TGTGCCAGCTCACGATGGGATCCGGGAGGGCAAGGTGAGCAGTTCTTC
CASSRWDPGGQGEQFF
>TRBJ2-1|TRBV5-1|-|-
TGCGCCAGCAGCTTGGGATCGGGTAAAAACAATGAGCAGTTCTTC
CASSLGSGKNNEQFF
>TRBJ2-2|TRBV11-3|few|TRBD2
TGTGCCAGCAGCTCGCCGCGAGCGGGAGAGGACGGGGAGCTGTTTTTT
CASSSPRAGEDGELFF
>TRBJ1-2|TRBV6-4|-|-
TGTGCCAGCAGACTAAATGGGTTTGGCGAGTATGGCTACACCTTC
CASRLNGFGEYGYTF
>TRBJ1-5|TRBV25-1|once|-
TGTGCCAGCAGTGTCGGGTCCAATCAGCCCCAGCATTTT
CASSVGSNQPQHF
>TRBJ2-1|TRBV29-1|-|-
TGCAGCGTTGAAGGGGGGTGGATTACAGGGGAGCAGTTCTTC
CSVEGGWITGEQFF
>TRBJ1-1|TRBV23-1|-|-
TGCGCCACCGCCGTTGGGACAAGGAACACTGAAGCTTTCTTT
CATAVGTRNTEAFF
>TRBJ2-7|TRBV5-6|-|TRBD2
TGTGCCAGCCGTGCTAGCGGGGGCCTCTACGAGCAGTACTTC
CASRASGGLYEQYF
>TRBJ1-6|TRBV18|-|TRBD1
TGTGCCAGCTCAATCGACAGGGGTTATTCACCCCTCCACTTT
CASSIDRGYSPLHF
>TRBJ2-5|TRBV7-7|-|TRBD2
TGTGCTAGCAGCTTAGGAGGGGGACTAGCGGGACAAGAGACCCAGTACTTC
CASSLGGGLAGQETQYF
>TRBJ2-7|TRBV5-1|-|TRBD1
TGCGCCAGCAGCCCGACAGGGGCGGGCGAGCAGTACTTC
CASSPTGAGEQYF
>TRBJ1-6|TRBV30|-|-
TGTGCCTCAAAAATCAGGGAAGGTGCTTCACCCCTCCACTTT
CASKIREGASPLHF
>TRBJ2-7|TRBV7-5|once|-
TGTGCCAGAAGCCGCCGGGACTCCTCCCTGGAGCAGTACTTC
CARSRRDSSLEQYF
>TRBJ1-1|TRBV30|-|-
TGTGCCTGGAGTGCACAGGGGAACACTGAAGCTTTCTTT
CAWSAQGNTEAFF
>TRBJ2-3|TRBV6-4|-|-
TGTGCCAGGACGGATGCAGACAGAGATACGCAGTATTTT
CARTDADRDTQYF
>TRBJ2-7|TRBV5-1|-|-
TGCGCCAGCAGCAACAACAGGTACGAGCAGTACTTC
CASSNNRYEQYF
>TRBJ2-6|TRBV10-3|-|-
TGTGCCACTCGGGGGACAGTGCTCTCTGGGGCCAACGTCCTGACTTTC
CATRGTVLSGANVLTF
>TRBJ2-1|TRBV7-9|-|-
TGTGCCAGCAGCTTAGGTGCGGGACTCTCCTACAATGAGCAGTTCTTC
CASSLGAGLSYNEQFF
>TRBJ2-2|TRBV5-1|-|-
TGCGCCAGCACTGTAAACACCGGGGAGCTGTTTTTT
CASTVNTGELFF
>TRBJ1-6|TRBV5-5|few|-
TGTGCCAGCAGCTTGGGTTCCGGGAATTCACCCCTCCACTTT
CASSLGSGNSPLHF
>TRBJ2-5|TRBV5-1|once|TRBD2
TGCGCCAGCAGCTTGTGGACTAGCGGGGGAGAGACCCAGTACTTC
CASSLWTSGGETQYF
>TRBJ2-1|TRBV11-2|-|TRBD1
TGTGCCAGCAGCGCCCGGACAGGGGCTAATGAGCAGTTCTTC
CASSARTGANEQFF
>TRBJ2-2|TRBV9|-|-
TGTGCCAGCTCTTTTTCGAACACCGGGGAGCTGTTTTTT
CASSFSNTGELFF
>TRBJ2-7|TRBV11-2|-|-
TGTGCCAGCAGCTTAGGAAATCCAGATAACTACGAGCAGTACTTC
CASSLGNPDNYEQYF
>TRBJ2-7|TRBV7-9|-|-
TGTGCCAGCAGCCCTTTCGATCCGGTGGGCACTCCCTACGAGCAGTACTTC
CASSPFDPVGTPYEQYF
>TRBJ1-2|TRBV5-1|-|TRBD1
TGCGCCAGCAGCAACGGACAGGGGGCCTATGGCTACACCTTC
CASSNGQGAYGYTF
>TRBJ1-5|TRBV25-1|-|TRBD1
TGTGCCAGGGCGGACAGGGGTGGTGATCAGCCCCAGCATTTT
CARADRGGDQPQHF
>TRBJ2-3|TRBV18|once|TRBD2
TGTGCCAGCTCACCACCGCTACAGGCTAGCGGGAAGGGGGGCGCAGATACGCAGTATTTT
CASSPPLQASGKGGADTQYF
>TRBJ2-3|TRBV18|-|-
TGTGCCAGCATGACTTACACAGATACGCAGTATTTT
CASMTYTDTQYF
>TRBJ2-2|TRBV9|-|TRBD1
TGTGCCAGCACCTCAGGGGGCGGGGAGCTGTTTTTT
CASTSGGGELFF
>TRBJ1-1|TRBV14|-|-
TGTGCCAGCAGCCAAGTGACAGCCTATGAAGCTTTCTTT
CASSQVTAYEAFF
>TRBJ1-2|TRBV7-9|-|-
TGTGCCAGCAGCTCCGGAGGCACAGGGCTGTTTTCTAACTATGGCTACACCTTC
CASSSGGTGLFSNYGYTF
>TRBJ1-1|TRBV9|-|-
TGTGCCAGCAGCGTACAGGGTGACACTGAAGCTTTCTTT
CASSVQGDTEAFF
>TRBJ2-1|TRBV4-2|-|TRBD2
TGTGCCAGCAGCCAAGAAGCGGGGGGCACAAACAATGAGCAGTTCTTC
CASSQEAGGTNNEQFF
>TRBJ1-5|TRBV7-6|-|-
TGTGCCAGCAGCCAGTCTTCGGGGTTGAATCAGCCCCAGCATTTT
CASSQSSGLNQPQHF
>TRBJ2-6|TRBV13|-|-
TGTGCCAGCAGCTTAGAACCGCGGGTTGGGGCCAACGTCCTGACTTTC
CASSLEPRVGANVLTF
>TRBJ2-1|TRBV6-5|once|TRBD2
TGTGCCAGCAGTTACTCTAGGCTAGCGGGGGGACCCCAGTTCTTC
CASSYSRLAGGPQFF
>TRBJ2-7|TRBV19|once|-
TGTGCCAGTAGTAACGGAGGAGTCGCGTACGAGCAGTACTTC
CASSNGGVAYEQYF
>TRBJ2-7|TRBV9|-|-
TGTGCCAGCAGCCCTGGGGACACTTCCTACGAGCAGTACTTC
CASSPGDTSYEQYF
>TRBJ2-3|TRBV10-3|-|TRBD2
TGTGCCATCAGGGGGAGCGGGGTCACAGATACGCAGTATTTT
CAIRGSGVTDTQYF